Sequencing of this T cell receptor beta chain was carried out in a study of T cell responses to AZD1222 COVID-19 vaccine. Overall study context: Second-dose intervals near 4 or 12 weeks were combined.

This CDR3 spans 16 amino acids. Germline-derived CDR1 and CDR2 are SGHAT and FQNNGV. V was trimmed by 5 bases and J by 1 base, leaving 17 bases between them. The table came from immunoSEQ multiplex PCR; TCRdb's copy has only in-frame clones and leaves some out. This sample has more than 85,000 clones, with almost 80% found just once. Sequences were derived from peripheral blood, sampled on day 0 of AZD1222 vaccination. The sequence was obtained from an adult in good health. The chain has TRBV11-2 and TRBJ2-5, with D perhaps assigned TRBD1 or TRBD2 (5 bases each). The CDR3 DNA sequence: TGTGCCAGCAGCCCAGACCCGGGACGGGCCCAAGAGACCCAGTACTTC. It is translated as CASSPDPGRAQETQYF.